The 30 T cell receptor beta chains below come from one sample, sequenced in a study of spatial heterogeneity in lung cancer. TCRdb passed the 5' RACE reads through MiXCR, listing each CDR3 protein once. The data contain fewer than 13,000 distinct CDR3 sequences, roughly 7.9% of them seen just once; the ten biggest clones take up more than 20%. Time point denoted: sample taken at primary tumor resection. Frozen PBMC, nontumor lung or tumor provided whole RNA, which was sequenced unsorted. The source material was PBMCs, sampled at surgery. The receptors originated from a male donor with early-stage non-small cell lung cancer.

At least ten counts were recorded for this clonotype. The chain couples TRBV23-1 to TRBJ2-3; D possibly corresponds to TRBD1 (5 bases). TRBV23-1 is placed among ORFs of uncertain function. The CDR3 contains 15 residues. For the CDR3, the DNA is TGCGTCCTACAGGCCCTCCGCAGGGAAGTGCGTACGCAGTATTTT. Its protein product is CVLQALRREVRTQYF.

This clonotype has ten or more counts. The chain couples TRBV4-1 to TRBJ2-7; 8 nucleotides match TRBD1. Germline trimming cut 2 bases from V and 5 bases from J; bases unmatched to any gene: 11. Germline lookup yields CDR1 MGHRA and CDR2 YSYEKL. The CDR3 has 16 amino acids. The CDR3 sequence: CASSQLDRTGTNEQYF. DNA of the CDR3: TGCGCCAGCAGCCAACTAGACCGGACAGGGACCAACGAGCAGTACTTC.

The sample holds a few counts of this clonotype. V gene TRBV3-1 combines with J gene TRBJ2-1, with TRBD2 identical over 8 bases. Germline-derived CDR1 and CDR2 are LGHDT and YNNKEL (reference sequence). J lost 8 bases, V lost 4 bases, and 10 bases had no gene match. This CDR3 contains 15 residues. The CDR3 spells CASSPIRGGWHEQFF. The CDR3 nucleotides are TGTGCCAGCAGCCCCATTCGCGGGGGGTGGCATGAGCAGTTCTTC.

This clonotype was recorded at least ten times. The chain joins TRBV6-5 to TRBJ1-1, with D hard to call. V was pared by 2 bases and J by 4 bases, with 14 bases between. CDR3 length: 15 amino acids. CDR1 MNHEY and CDR2 SVGAGI come from the germline V gene. In DNA form, the CDR3 reads TGTGCCAGCAGTTACGCACCCCAGTGGGGCACTGAAGCTTTCTTT. Protein sequence: CASSYAPQWGTEAFF.

Comment on this clonotype: A much bigger clone sits one base away, suggesting this may be a read error. V is TRBV12-3 or TRBV12-4 and J is TRBJ2-3, with TRBD1 as a possible D gene (6 bases). This CDR3 contains 14 residues. V lost 7 bases and J 3 bases, leaving 14 bases between the germline ends. CDR3 amino acids: CASTIQGATDTQYF. DNA for the CDR3: TGTGCCAGCACCATACAGGGTGCGACAGATACGCAGTATTTT.

This chain connects TRBV18 to TRBJ2-1; 7 positions agree with TRBD1. This CDR3 has 14 residues. The ends lost 5 bases at V and 4 bases at J; junction bases unmatched: 5. CDR1 and CDR2 from the germline V gene are KGHSH and LQKENI. The CDR3 DNA sequence: TGTGCCAGCTCAGAGACAGGGTATTACAATGAGCAGTTCTTC. Translating it yields CASSETGYYNEQFF. Together with reference TRBV18 and TRBJ2-1, the CDR3 gives the full variable domain: NAGVMQNPRHLVRRRGQEARLRCSPMKGHSHVYWYRQLPEEGLKFMVYLQKENIIDESGMPKERFSAEFPKEGPSILRIQQVVRGDSAAYFCASSETGYYNEQFFGPGTRLTVL.

This clonotype is medium-sized in the sample. The chain uses TRBV7-8 and TRBJ1-5; 11 nucleotides match TRBD1. The length of the CDR3 is 15 residues. Germline lookup yields CDR1 SGHVS and CDR2 FQNEAQ. Germline trimming cut 5 bases from V and 6 bases from J; bases unmatched to any gene: 6. The CDR3 reads CASSARTGGGQPQHF. CDR3 sequence (DNA): TGTGCCAGCAGCGCGCGGACAGGGGGCGGTCAGCCCCAGCATTTT.

This clonotype occurred many times. This chain joins TRBV9 and TRBJ2-1, with 9 bases aligning to TRBD2. J lost 0 bases, V lost 0 bases, and 1 base had no gene match. The CDR3 sequence is 16 residues long. CDR1 is SGDLS, CDR2 YYNGEE, per germline. CDR3 coding DNA: TGTGCCAGCAGCGTAGGCGGGGGGGCCTCCTACAATGAGCAGTTCTTC. Translation gives CASSVGGGASYNEQFF.

This clonotype was recorded many times. This CDR3 is CASSLVWAGEDYEQYF. The CDR3, as DNA: TGTGCCAGCAGCTTAGTATGGGCCGGGGAGGACTACGAGCAGTACTTC. The J gene is TRBJ2-7, the V gene TRBV7-9; a possible D gene is TRBD2 (6 bases). The CDR3 runs 16 residues. Germline V lookup: CDR1 SEHNR, CDR2 FQNEAQ (reference sequence). The ends were cut back, 1 base at V and 3 bases at J, with 16 bases in the middle.

This clonotype is medium-sized by share. This chain connects TRBV7-9 to TRBJ1-3; D is uncertain. Looked up from germline, CDR1 is SEHNR and CDR2 is FQNEAQ (reference sequence). V was shortened by 1 base and J by 1 base, with 5 bases between the two germline ends. The CDR3 extends over 14 amino acids. CDR3 protein: CASSLEDSGNTIYF. Here the CDR3 DNA reads TGTGCCAGCAGCTTAGAAGATTCTGGAAACACCATATATTTT.

The chain combines TRBV6-6 with TRBJ2-7; TRBD1 aligns across 11 bases. Trimming at V came to 7 bases and at J to 2 bases, leaving 1 base not matched to a gene. The CDR3 length is 13 residues. Germline loops: CDR1 MNHNY, CDR2 SVGAGI (reference sequence). The CDR3 DNA follows: TGTGCCAGCATGGGACAGGGGGCCTACGAGCAGTACTTC. This sequence encodes CASMGQGAYEQYF.

This clonotype is categorized as medium-sized (0.01 to 0.1%). The rearrangement uses TRBV28 and TRBJ1-3, with D perhaps matching TRBD1 (6 bases). The ends were cut back, 3 bases at V and 2 bases at J, with 11 bases in the middle. The germline gives CDR1 MDHEN, CDR2 SYDVKM. CDR3 size: 15 residues. Here the CDR3 DNA reads TGTGCCAGCAGTTTTTACAGGGATGCTGGAAACACCATATATTTT. Translating gives CASSFYRDAGNTIYF.

This clonotype was detected many times. The chain is built from TRBV10-3 and TRBJ2-7; the D gene could be TRBD1 or TRBD2 (7 bases each). V was clipped by 3 bases and J by 6 bases, with 15 bases between them. From germline, CDR1 is ENHRY and CDR2 SYGVKD. The CDR3 spans 14 residues. CDR3 loop: CAISDSGGGLEQYF. CDR3 DNA: TGTGCCATCAGTGATTCAGGGGGGGGACTCGAGCAGTACTTC.

This clonotype was seen many times. The rearrangement uses TRBV29-1 and TRBJ2-5; TRBD1 aligns across 7 bases. V trimming: 4 bases; J trimming: 5 bases; junction bases outside the gene matches: 10. The CDR3 extends over 14 amino acids. Per germline, CDR1 SQVTM and CDR2 ANQGSEA. The CDR3 nucleotides are TGCAGCGTTGGAGGGGGCCTTTCTGGGGAGACCCAGTACTTC. Encoded protein: CSVGGGLSGETQYF.

Many counts were recorded for this clonotype. The chain carries TRBV2 and TRBJ2-1, with D perhaps TRBD1 (6 bases). The CDR3 loop spans 18 amino acids. Trimming took off 4 bases at V and 1 base at J, with 20 bases between the two ends. The germline V gene encodes CDR1 SNHLY and CDR2 FYNNEI. The CDR3 DNA reads as TGTGCCAGCAGTGTCCCCCGGACTGGAACAGGGTCCTACAATGAGCAGTTCTTC. This gives the protein CASSVPRTGTGSYNEQFF. Drawing the rest from reference TRBV2 and TRBJ2-1, the complete variable domain is EPEVTQTPSHQVTQMGQEVILRCVPISNHLYFYWYRQILGQKVEFLVSFYNNEISEKSEIFDDQFSVERPDGSNFTLKIRSTKLEDSAMYFCASSVPRTGTGSYNEQFFGPGTRLTVL.

This clonotype has ten or more counts. The chain carries TRBV20-1 and TRBJ1-1; TRBD1 is a possible D gene (5 bases). V was pared by 6 bases and J by 3 bases, with 17 bases between. CDR3 length: 14 amino acids. Germline CDR1 is DFQATT and CDR2 is SNEGSKA (reference sequence). CDR3 amino acids: CSATIPGGDTEAFF. The CDR3 DNA follows: TGCAGTGCAACTATCCCCGGGGGGGACACTGAAGCTTTCTTT.

This clonotype was detected ten times or more. The chain couples TRBV7-8 to TRBJ2-5, with 7 bases identical to TRBD2. V gave up 1 base and J gave up 2 bases; unmatched junction bases: 7. This CDR3 region has 16 residues. Germline V gives CDR1 SGHVS, CDR2 FQNEAQ. CDR3 coding DNA: TGTGCCAGCAGCTTAGTGGTGACTAGCCTACAAGAGACCCAGTACTTC. Its protein is CASSLVVTSLQETQYF.

This clonotype was seen at least ten times. This chain connects TRBV30 to TRBJ1-1, with 8 bases matching TRBD1. Losses at the gene ends were 7 bases for V and 5 bases for J; bases not matched to a gene: 6. CDR3 length equals 12 residues. The germline V gene has CDR1 GTSNPN and CDR2 SVGIG (reference sequence). The CDR3 loop reads CASARQGTEAFF. The CDR3 DNA is TGTGCCTCTGCCCGACAGGGGACTGAAGCTTTCTTT.

At least ten counts were recorded for this clonotype. V is TRBV6-4 and J is TRBJ1-2, with a tentative D call TRBD1 (6 bases). V lost 2 bases, J lost 8 bases, and 12 bases lay in between. This CDR3 spans 13 amino acids. The V gene's germline CDR1 is MRHNA and CDR2 SNTAGT. The CDR3: CASSDEQGTGYTF. CDR3 sequence (DNA): TGTGCCAGCAGTGACGAACAGGGCACCGGCTACACCTTC.

At least ten counts were recorded for this clonotype. The V and J genes are TRBV13 and TRBJ1-5; 9 bases agree with TRBD1. There are 15 residues in the CDR3. CDR1 and CDR2 (germline): PRHDT, FYEKMQ (reference sequence). Germline trimming cut 3 bases from V and 2 bases from J; bases unmatched to any gene: 2. The CDR3 DNA sequence: TGTGCCAGCAGCTTCGGGACAGGGCGCAATCAGCCCCAGCATTTT. This sequence encodes CASSFGTGRNQPQHF.

This clonotype was detected many times. This chain connects TRBV4-3 to TRBJ1-2; 9 bases line up with TRBD1. CDR1 and CDR2 (germline): LGHNA, YSLEER. The CDR3 has 17 residues. The V and J ends lost 4 bases and 3 bases, in that order; junction bases with no gene match: 12. This chain's CDR3 is CASSRSGGTGLDYGYTF. The CDR3 bases are TGCGCCAGCAGCCGATCGGGCGGGACAGGGCTTGACTATGGCTACACCTTC.

The chain employs TRBV28 and TRBJ2-1; 10 bases are shared with TRBD2. The CDR3 contains 17 residues. Losses at the gene ends were 4 bases for V and 0 bases for J; bases not matched to a gene: 6. Germline CDR1 is MDHEN and CDR2 is SYDVKM. Written as DNA, the CDR3 is TGTGCCAGCAGTTCTCGGACTAGCGGTTACTCCTACAATGAGCAGTTCTTC. It is translated as CASSSRTSGYSYNEQFF.

This clonotype is labeled as medium-sized. V gene TRBV6-2 or TRBV6-3 combines with J gene TRBJ2-7; D unresolved. V was cut by 2 bases and J by 7 bases, with 24 bases left in between. The CDR3 spans 17 residues. CDR1 MNHEY and CDR2 SVGEGT come from the germline V gene. CDR3 coding DNA: TGTGCCAGCAGTTACGTCCTTCGAGACACCCGTGACTCGGAGCAGTACTTC. Translation: CASSYVLRDTRDSEQYF.

The chain links TRBV24-1 to TRBJ1-4; the match to TRBD1 covers 10 bases. Germline V gives CDR1 KGHDR, CDR2 SFDVKD. Trimming removed 12 bases from V and 7 bases from J; junction bases left unmatched: 16. There are 16 residues in the CDR3. The CDR3: CAGPPGQGLESEKLFF. The CDR3, as DNA: TGTGCCGGGCCGCCGGGACAGGGGCTCGAGAGTGAAAAACTGTTTTTT.

This clonotype came up many times. J is TRBJ2-3 and V is TRBV7-2; D call uncertain. CDR3 size: 17 residues. Germline V gene lookup returns CDR1 SGHTA and CDR2 FQGNSA. V was trimmed by 2 bases and J by 0 bases, leaving 15 bases between them. The CDR3 protein is CASSLLVGTSSTDTQYF. Here the CDR3 DNA reads TGTGCCAGCAGCTTACTCGTTGGCACCTCTAGCACAGATACGCAGTATTTT.

This clonotype was counted many times. The chain has TRBV6-2 or TRBV6-3 and TRBJ2-1; no clear D gene. Trimming shortened V by 7 bases and J by 1 base, and 11 bases separated the two germline ends. The CDR3 is made up of 14 amino acids. In germline, CDR1 is MNHEY, CDR2 SVGEGT. The CDR3 reads CASTLQRSYNEQFF. The CDR3 nucleotides are TGTGCCAGCACGTTACAGAGGTCCTACAATGAGCAGTTCTTC.

The V call is TRBV28, the J call TRBJ2-7; TRBD2 might be the D (5 bases). This CDR3 is built from 11 residues. Germline values: CDR1 MDHEN, CDR2 SYDVKM. Trimming shortened V by 9 bases and J by 4 bases, and 10 bases separated the two germline ends. The CDR3 protein is CASRGGYEQYF. CDR3 nucleotide sequence: TGTGCCAGTCGGGGTGGGTACGAGCAGTACTTC.

The sample holds many counts of this clonotype. The J gene is TRBJ1-1, the V gene TRBV4-3; no firm D call. There are 13 residues in the CDR3. Trimming took 1 base from V and 10 from J, leaving 13 bases between them. Per germline, CDR1 LGHNA and CDR2 YSLEER. CDR3 bases: TGCGCCAGCAGCCAAGGGAACGGATGGGTAGCTTTCTTT. Encoded protein: CASSQGNGWVAFF.

Relative to its sample, this clonotype is medium-sized (0.01 to 0.1%). The CDR3 spells CASSFGTSSEQFF. DNA for the CDR3: TGTGCCAGCAGCTTCGGGACTAGTAGTGAGCAGTTCTTC. The V and J genes are TRBV7-9 and TRBJ2-1; 8 nucleotides align to TRBD2. The V segment lost 3 bases and the J segment 9 bases; nucleotides outside the gene matches: 4. This CDR3 is built from 13 residues. Germline loops: CDR1 SEHNR, CDR2 FQNEAQ (reference sequence).

This clonotype occurred many times. The chain recombines TRBV7-3 with TRBJ2-2; perhaps TRBD1 as D (6 bases). CDR3 length: 15 amino acids. The V end was cut by 5 bases, the J end by 0 bases, with 10 bases between. Germline V gives CDR1 SGHTA, CDR2 FQGTGA. The CDR3 loop reads CASSATGANTGELFF. The CDR3 DNA follows: TGTGCCAGCAGCGCGACAGGAGCGAACACCGGGGAGCTGTTTTTT.